The present T cell receptor (beta chain) was sequenced within a study of CXCR3-negative and CXCR3-positive naive CD8 T cells (dated by TCRdb to the late 2010s). General notes on the study: In total, approximately 150 million TRB reads were obtained, corresponding to roughly 1.5 +/- 0.3 million reads per library. Naive subsets from about 5 donors and memory cells from 3 donors were included in the TRBV-TRBJ cluster analysis. Data from some twelve donors, pooled across two independent experiments, went into the diversity and physicochemical repertoire analyses. What the authors observed across the whole study: Because surface CD5, which is linked to self-reactivity in mice, was comparable between the naive subsets, TCR interaction strength was also inferred from the physicochemical properties of TRB CDR3s. TRBV-TRBJ usage was similar between naive CXCR3-negative and CXCR3-positive cells from the same donor, while memory cells showed distinct patterns. Comparably high repertoire diversity was found in both naive subsets, whereas much lower repertoire diversity was found in memory CD8+ T cells. TRB CDR3s from CXCR3-positive naive cells showed higher hydrophobicity (lower Kidera factor 4), lower energy, and higher strength and volume indices than CXCR3-negative naive cells. Freshly isolated PBMCs were used for most assays because CXCR3 expression partially decreased after cryopreservation.

For every CD8+ T cell subset, 300,000 cells were flow-sorted straight into RLT lysis buffer, and each subset was sorted in triplicate. To exclude memory contaminants, naive CD8+ T cells were stringently defined as CD45RO-CCR7+CD27+CD95-. Peripheral blood mononuclear cells were isolated from buffy coats by standard density gradient centrifugation. A FACSAria III was used to flow-sort naive CXCR3-negative and CXCR3-positive CD8+ T cells. An RNeasy Mini Kit was used to extract total RNA from the sorted cells. The cysteine opens and the phenylalanine closes a CDR3 of 13 amino acids. No nucleotide data were recorded. Based on the germline V gene, the CDR1 and CDR2 sequences are SGHTA and FQGTGA. TCRdb lists the instrument as NextSeq 550. The Human TCR Profiling Kit (MiLaboratory) was used to make UMI-labeled 5' RACE TRB cDNA libraries. The full amount of extracted RNA was used for cDNA synthesis, and the full amount of resulting cDNA was used for PCR amplification. Libraries were prepared in parallel with an identical number of PCR cycles. The original pipeline was this. About 53,000 +/- 10,000 unique UMI-labeled TRB cDNA molecules per library were extracted with MIGEC and MiXCR, with at least two reads per UMI required. On average, approximately 40,000 +/- 10,000 functional in-frame TRB CDR3 nucleotide clonotypes lacking stop codons were found per library. After each sample was downsampled to 5000 UMI-labeled TRB molecules, VDJtools was used to calculate diversity metrics such as normalized Shannon-Wiener and Chao1. For the central five CDR3 residues, VDJtools calculated physicochemical properties weighted by clonotype size, namely interaction energy, strength, volume and Kidera factor 4. Following TCRdb reprocessing, every CDR3 protein sequence forms one entry, and DNA is not provided. The V and J calls here are based on TCRdb, not the publication. The table for this sample shows just over 40,000 distinct CDR3 sequences. Around 1.9% of the sample goes to the ten largest clones.

As concerns this clonotype: The antigen it binds to is not known.

The clonotype originates from a human donor in good health. Some clones in this sample may be carry-over from other donors' samples. Sequenced: naive CXCR3- CD8+ T cells from blood. Sample cell subset or site, as interpreted from the label and publication: CD45RO-CCR7+CD27+CD95- naive CD8+ T cells lacking CXCR3 (TNR3-). The chain was built from TRBV7-3 and TRBJ1-1; checking the TCRdb D call of TRBD1 is not possible without DNA. The CDR3 reads CASSSGGVGGAFF.